The T cell receptor beta chain under discussion was sequenced for a study of T cell repertoires in cytomegalovirus infection. Study-level findings and limits: CMV-specific TCR beta clonotypes restricted by HLA-C dominated the ex vivo response.

Via MiXCR, TCRdb re-called the reads, giving one row per CDR3 protein. The data hold 54,000 or so distinct CDR3 sequences, with 25% to 40% observed a single time. A note on this clonotype: The antigen remains undetermined.

The CDR3 has 12 amino acids. Trimming took 7 bases from V and 5 from J; bases not matched to a gene: 4. The receptor was isolated from a human donor in good health (CMV status not recorded). Some clones in this sample may be carry-over from other donors' samples. The chain has TRBV12-3 or TRBV12-4 and TRBJ2-5; 7 bases agree with TRBD1. Sequencing was performed on PBMCs, sequenced either directly or after in vitro stimulation (not recorded which). CDR3 bases: TGTGCCAGCACCACAGGGGTGGAGACCCAGTACTTC. This sequence encodes CASTTGVETQYF.